One and the same sample provided the 30 T cell receptor beta chains below, sequenced in a study of blood T cell repertoires in COVID-19. Measured with immunoSEQ multiplex PCR; TCRdb has only the in-frame clones, and not every one. The sample lists about 210,000 clones, about nine tenths occurring once. The sample was peripheral blood. These receptors all stem from a man between 18 and 35 years old with active or convalescent COVID-19.

This chain links TRBV6-5 with TRBJ2-1; D remains unclear. The CDR3 is 11 amino acids. The V end lost 5 bases, the J end lost 3 bases, and 2 bases lay between the germline ends. Germline V gives CDR1 MNHEY, CDR2 SVGAGI. Written as DNA, the CDR3 is TGTGCCAGCAGTCGCTACAATGAGCAGTTCTTC. Translating it yields CASSRYNEQFF.

The rearrangement links TRBV15 to TRBJ1-4; 8 bases fit TRBD1. V dropped 0 bases and J dropped 7; count of bases not matched to a gene: 1. Germline V gives CDR1 LNHNV, CDR2 YYDKDF (reference sequence). This CDR3 is built from 14 residues. CDR3 protein: CATSRDRGPEKLFF. CDR3 sequence (DNA): TGTGCCACCAGCAGAGACAGGGGGCCTGAAAAACTGTTTTTT. Filled out from reference TRBV15 and TRBJ1-4, the complete variable domain reads DAMVIQNPRYQVTQFGKPVTLSCSQTLNHNVMYWYQQKSSQAPKLLFHYYDKDFNNEADTPDNFQSRRPNTSFCFLDIRSPGLGDTAMYLCATSRDRGPEKLFFGSGTQLSVL.

The chain carries TRBV6-5 and TRBJ2-4, with 8 bases matching TRBD2. Germline loops: CDR1 MNHEY, CDR2 SVGAGI. With V trimmed by 8 bases and J by 6 bases, 0 bases remained unmatched. The CDR3 has 11 amino acids. CDR3: CASRGGNIQYF. The CDR3 bases are TGTGCCAGCCGGGGGGGAAACATTCAGTACTTC.

This clone was seen once. The rearrangement links TRBV12-5 to TRBJ2-5, with TRBD2 as a possible D gene (6 bases). The germline V gene has CDR1 LGHNT and CDR2 FRNRAP. V was trimmed by 5 bases and J by 5 bases, leaving 18 bases between them. The CDR3 extends over 15 amino acids. The CDR3 DNA follows: TGTGCTAGTGGTCCCCCGGCTGCCCGGGGGGAGACCCAGTACTTC. Amino acid sequence: CASGPPAARGETQYF. The variable domain in full, with the rest retrieved from reference TRBV12-5 and TRBJ2-5, is DARVTQTPRHKVTEMGQEVTMRCQPILGHNTVFWYRQTMMQGLELLAYFRNRAPLDDSGMPKDRFSAEMPDATLATLKIQPSEPRDSAVYFCASGPPAARGETQYFGPGTRLLVL.

The chain joins TRBV6-5 to TRBJ2-3; TRBD2 matches at 11 bases. The CDR3 sequence is 15 residues long. With V trimmed by 4 bases and J by 4 bases, 4 bases remained unmatched. In germline, CDR1 is MNHEY, CDR2 SVGAGI. The CDR3 DNA reads TGTGCCAGCAGTTCAGGGACTAGCGGAGCAGATACGCAGTATTTT. The encoded protein is CASSSGTSGADTQYF.

The chain links TRBV11-2 to TRBJ1-2; no clear D gene. CDR3 length equals 13 residues. Germline CDR1 reads SGHAT; CDR2 reads FQNNGV. V lost 1 base and J lost 8, with 11 bases in between. Here the CDR3 reads CASSLGYAVGYTF. As DNA, the CDR3 is TGTGCCAGCAGCTTAGGCTATGCTGTGGGCTACACCTTC. Supplemented by reference TRBV11-2 and TRBJ1-2, the full variable domain reads EAGVAQSPRYKIIEKRQSVAFWCNPISGHATLYWYQQILGQGPKLLIQFQNNGVVDDSQLPKDRFSAERLKGVDSTLKIQPAKLEDSAVYLCASSLGYAVGYTFGSGTRLTVV.

This chain links TRBV27 with TRBJ2-7; possible D gene TRBD2, 6 bases. Germline V lookup: CDR1 MNHEY, CDR2 SMNVEV (reference sequence). Trimming stripped 5 bases from V and 0 bases from J, with 11 bases between. This CDR3 spans 14 amino acids. The CDR3 coding sequence is TGTGCCAGCAGTCCCGGGAGCCGCTCCTACGAGCAGTACTTC. Translation: CASSPGSRSYEQYF.

This chain links TRBV30 with TRBJ1-6; D gene uncertain. The germline V gene encodes CDR1 GTSNPN and CDR2 SVGIG (reference sequence). V was clipped by 5 bases and J by 0 bases, with 11 bases between them. The CDR3 runs to 15 residues. The CDR3 here is CAWARTSSYNSPLHF. CDR3 sequence (DNA): TGTGCCTGGGCAAGAACGAGCTCCTATAATTCACCCCTCCACTTT.

Comments on this clone: The same CDR3 also results from other DNA sequences found in this sample. V and J are TRBV7-2 and TRBJ1-5; TRBD1 is a possible D gene (5 bases). The V end lost 3 bases, the J end lost 2 bases, and 11 bases lay between the germline ends. The CDR3 runs 15 residues. Germline V gene sequence: CDR1 SGHTA, CDR2 FQGNSA. CDR3 sequence (DNA): TGTGCCAGCAGCTTGGGGGGTCTTGGCAATCAGCCCCAGCATTTT. Translated, it gives CASSLGGLGNQPQHF.

The chain couples TRBV12-3 or TRBV12-4 to TRBJ2-7; possible D gene TRBD1, 6 bases. V was cut by 5 bases and J by 2 bases, with 7 bases left in between. The CDR3 is made up of 12 amino acids. In DNA, the CDR3 is TGTGCCAGCAGTGGGGACACCTACGAGCAGTACTTC. It codes for CASSGDTYEQYF.

This chain links TRBV5-4 with TRBJ1-1, with 11 bases that match TRBD1. This CDR3 is 15 amino acids long. Germline-derived CDR1 and CDR2 are SGHNT and YYREEE (reference sequence). V lost 3 bases and J lost 4; bases outside the gene matches: 5. The CDR3 DNA reads as TGTGCCAGCAGCTGGGGACAGGGGGATTCCACTGAAGCTTTCTTT. Amino acids: CASSWGQGDSTEAFF. The variable domain in full, with the rest retrieved from reference TRBV5-4 and TRBJ1-1, is ETGVTQSPTHLIKTRGQQVTLRCSSQSGHNTVSWYQQALGQGPQFIFQYYREEENGRGNFPPRFSGLQFPNYSSELNVNALELDDSALYLCASSWGQGDSTEAFFGQGTRLTVV.

V usage is TRBV24-1 and J usage is TRBJ1-2; TRBD1 agrees at 7 bases. The germline V gene encodes CDR1 KGHDR and CDR2 SFDVKD. J lost 4 bases, V lost 3 bases, and 10 bases had no gene match. This CDR3 has 16 amino acids. DNA for the CDR3: TGTGCCACCAGTGATACCGCGACAGGGTTGAGCTATGGCTACACCTTC. This gives the protein CATSDTATGLSYGYTF.

This chain uses TRBV20-1 with TRBJ1-5; TRBD1 matches at 8 bases. Germline trimming cut 3 bases from V and 1 base from J; bases unmatched to any gene: 2. Germline CDR1 reads DFQATT; CDR2 reads SNEGSKA (reference sequence). CDR3 length equals 14 residues. The CDR3 protein is CSASTGGSNQPQHF. The CDR3, as DNA: TGCAGTGCTAGTACAGGGGGGAGCAATCAGCCCCAGCATTTT.

The chain is built from TRBV3-1 (or the pseudogene TRBV3-2) and TRBJ1-3; D is perhaps TRBD1 (6 bases). V was pared by 3 bases and J by 2 bases, with 11 bases between. Germline V gives CDR1 LGHDT, CDR2 YNNKEL (reference sequence). The length of the CDR3 is 15 residues. In DNA form, the CDR3 reads TGTGCCAGCAGCCACAGAAGGACAGCTGGAAACACCATATATTTT. It yields the protein CASSHRRTAGNTIYF.

The rearrangement links TRBV4-3 to TRBJ2-3; TRBD2 aligns across 10 bases. The trim removed 0 bases at V and 4 bases at J, leaving 7 bases unmatched. Per germline, CDR1 LGHNA and CDR2 YSLEER. CDR3 length: 17 residues. This CDR3 is CASSQDSSGSIADTQYF. The DNA of the CDR3 is TGCGCCAGCAGCCAAGATTCTAGCGGGAGTATCGCAGATACGCAGTATTTT.

This rearrangement joins TRBV11-2 to TRBJ1-2, with 10 bases lining up with TRBD1. Per germline, CDR1 SGHAT and CDR2 FQNNGV. The CDR3 consists of 17 residues. The J segment lost 8 bases and the V segment lost 1 base, leaving 13 bases of the junction unmatched. The CDR3 loop is CASSLGGGTGASWGYTF. CDR3 sequence (DNA): TGTGCCAGCAGCTTAGGGGGAGGGACAGGGGCCTCGTGGGGCTACACCTTC.

This clone was seen only a few times. The chain links TRBV12-3 or TRBV12-4 to TRBJ2-2; D ambiguous. CDR3 length: 11 amino acids. The V and J ends lost 6 bases and 11 bases respectively, with 10 bases between them. This CDR3 reads CASRERIELFF. Here the CDR3 DNA reads TGTGCCAGCAGAGAGAGAATAGAGCTGTTTTTT.

The chain employs TRBV11-2 and TRBJ1-5; no firm D call. Germline V gene data show CDR1 as SGHAT and CDR2 as FQNNGV. Between the trimmed V and J ends, which lost 2 bases and 1 base, there was a span of 3 bases. The CDR3 spans 13 residues. CDR3 nucleotide sequence: TGTGCCAGCAGCTTAAGCAGCAATCAGCCCCAGCATTTT. This codes for CASSLSSNQPQHF. Full variable domain (outside the CDR3, taken from reference TRBV11-2 and TRBJ1-5): EAGVAQSPRYKIIEKRQSVAFWCNPISGHATLYWYQQILGQGPKLLIQFQNNGVVDDSQLPKDRFSAERLKGVDSTLKIQPAKLEDSAVYLCASSLSSNQPQHFGDGTRLSIL.

The sample holds a few counts of this clone. The chain links TRBV11-2 to TRBJ1-2; D gene uncertain. The germline V gene encodes CDR1 SGHAT and CDR2 FQNNGV. This CDR3 has 15 residues. Trimming stripped 1 base from V and 1 base from J, with 10 bases between. CDR3 region: CASSLGAARNYGYTF. The DNA for the CDR3 is TGTGCCAGCAGCTTAGGGGCAGCCCGTAACTATGGCTACACCTTC.

The rearrangement uses TRBV28 and TRBJ1-4, with D tentatively TRBD1 (5 bases). CDR3 length: 14 residues. V lost 7 bases and J lost 12, with 21 bases in between. In germline, CDR1 is MDHEN, CDR2 SYDVKM. DNA of the CDR3: TGTGCCAGCACCCCGTCACAGGACCGGTTTGAACTGTTTTTT. Protein sequence: CASTPSQDRFELFF.

The J gene is TRBJ2-2, the V gene TRBV7-2, with 9 positions matching TRBD2. The V segment lost 3 bases and the J segment 1 base; nucleotides outside the gene matches: 0. CDR3 size: 15 residues. The V gene's germline CDR1 is SGHTA and CDR2 FQGNSA. The CDR3 protein is CASSFSGRNTGELFF. The CDR3 DNA reads as TGTGCCAGCAGCTTTAGCGGGAGGAACACCGGGGAGCTGTTTTTT.

The chain joins TRBV30 to TRBJ1-5; a possible D gene is TRBD1 (6 bases). CDR3 length: 13 amino acids. Trimming removed 2 bases at V and 6 bases at J, with 11 bases between. Germline-derived CDR1 and CDR2 are GTSNPN and SVGIG (reference sequence). In DNA form, the CDR3 reads TGTGCCTGGAGTTCAGGGGCTGCTCAGCCCCAGCATTTT. As protein: CAWSSGAAQPQHF.

The chain has TRBV30 and TRBJ1-3; D is unresolved. Trimming took 0 bases from V and 0 from J, leaving 3 bases between them. This CDR3 spans 13 amino acids. Germline V gene lookup returns CDR1 GTSNPN and CDR2 SVGIG (reference sequence). Here the CDR3 DNA reads TGTGCCTGGAGTGTACACTCTGGAAACACCATATATTTT. Protein sequence: CAWSVHSGNTIYF.

This chain links TRBV12-3 or TRBV12-4 with TRBJ2-5; D gene uncertain. The CDR3 has 12 residues. V dropped 6 bases and J dropped 4 bases, with 9 bases sitting between them. The CDR3 spells CASSLGAETQYF. DNA for the CDR3: TGTGCCAGCAGCCTGGGCGCAGAGACCCAGTACTTC.

This chain links TRBV5-6 with TRBJ1-2; TRBD1 matches 7 bases. This CDR3 spans 14 amino acids. Looked up from germline, CDR1 is SGHDT and CDR2 is YYEEEE. The V gene end was trimmed by 3 bases and the J gene end by 7 bases; junction bases not matched to a gene: 9. The chain's CDR3 is CASSSITGEAGYTF. The CDR3 DNA sequence: TGTGCCAGCAGCTCCATCACAGGGGAAGCTGGCTACACCTTC.

The chain combines TRBV5-5 with TRBJ2-3; TRBD2 agrees at 10 bases. This CDR3 comprises 18 residues. The germline V gene encodes CDR1 SGHKS and CDR2 YYEKEE (reference sequence). V dropped 0 bases and J dropped 1; count of bases not matched to a gene: 8. The CDR3 here is CASSLGSGRALRTDTQYF. The CDR3 DNA is TGTGCCAGCAGCTTGGGAAGCGGGAGGGCCTTACGCACAGATACGCAGTATTTT.

V and J are TRBV7-2 and TRBJ2-1; TRBD1 is a possible D gene (6 bases). This CDR3 comprises 14 residues. Between the trimmed V and J ends, which lost 4 bases and 4 bases, there was a span of 11 bases. Germline loops: CDR1 SGHTA, CDR2 FQGNSA. CDR3 coding DNA: TGTGCCAGCAGCTACCTACAGGGATACAATGAGCAGTTCTTC. The encoded protein is CASSYLQGYNEQFF.

This clone was observed a few times. The V and J genes are TRBV7-2 and TRBJ2-3; D call uncertain. The CDR3 spans 12 residues. The ends were cut back, 9 bases at V and 0 bases at J, with 7 bases in the middle. Germline V gene data show CDR1 as SGHTA and CDR2 as FQGNSA. In DNA, the CDR3 is TGTGCCAGTCACCAGAGCACAGATACGCAGTATTTT. Translated: CASHQSTDTQYF.

In this sample, this clone turned up once. This chain connects TRBV7-2 to TRBJ1-1, with D perhaps matching TRBD1 (5 bases). Germline V gene data show CDR1 as SGHTA and CDR2 as FQGNSA. Between the trimmed V and J ends, which lost 1 base and 0 bases, there was a span of 9 bases. The CDR3 loop spans 15 amino acids. CDR3 amino acids: CASSLGGGLNTEAFF. The CDR3 DNA sequence: TGTGCCAGCAGCTTAGGGGGGGGACTGAACACTGAAGCTTTCTTT.

The CDR3 coding sequence is TGTGCCAGCAGCCAGAGTCAGGTCTATGGCTACACCTTC. This gives the protein CASSQSQVYGYTF. The genes are TRBV4-2 and TRBJ1-2; D is unclear. CDR3 length equals 13 residues. In germline, CDR1 is LGHNA, CDR2 YNFKEQ. Trimming pared 3 bases from V and 4 bases from J, leaving 9 bases between.